Described below is a single TCR beta chain sequence and its context. The source of the sample is a study of blood T cell repertoires in COVID-19. Study summary: PBMCs, B-cell-depleted T cells, or T cells were the source of the cDNA or gDNA that made up the material.

Those enrolled, adults aged roughly 18 to 95 years, came from around 25 US areas. Participants had their cohort set by participant-reported clinical history. Original data processing: Estimates of nucleated cell counts were drawn from the amplification of reference gene primers. The assay was immunoSEQ multiplex PCR, and TCRdb's table has in-frame clones only and misses some. Clonal size and the V and J genes are those of that table, whereas D and trimming came from the DNA. The sample carries about 480,000 clones, approximately 86% recorded once. This receptor was obtained from a woman aged 55-70 years who had recovered from COVID-19. Sequenced input: PBMCs or T cells enriched from blood (not recorded which).

The CDR3 sequence is CASSPLSDRVQGDTQYF. In DNA form, the CDR3 reads TGTGCCAGCTCACCCCTATCGGACAGGGTACAGGGAGATACGCAGTATTTT. This chain uses TRBV18 with TRBJ2-3; 8 bases align to TRBD1. This CDR3 spans 17 amino acids. Germline CDR1 KGHSH, CDR2 LQKENI. Trimming cost V 3 bases and J 5 bases; bases outside gene matches: 13.